A single sample is the source of the 28 T cell receptor beta chains below, sequenced in a study of cytotoxic CD8 clonotypes in ibrutinib-treated CLL. Sequenced by immunoSEQ multiplex PCR; TCRdb stores in-frame clones only, minus some. Here the sample spans approximately 70,000 clones, 90% being singletons. This specimen consisted of PBMCs, obtained after 12 months of ibrutinib treatment. These receptors were obtained from a human donor with chronic lymphocytic leukemia.

Concerning this clone: The sample has other DNA sequences that encode this CDR3 too. This rearrangement joins TRBV18 to TRBJ1-1; D remains ambiguous. CDR1 and CDR2 (germline): KGHSH, LQKENI. The V gene lost 3 bases and the J gene lost 3 bases, with 5 bases spanning the gap. The CDR3 is made up of 12 amino acids. In DNA form, the CDR3 reads TGTGCCAGCTCACCCCTGGACACTGAAGCTTTCTTT. Translation gives CASSPLDTEAFF.

The rearrangement links TRBV4-1 to TRBJ2-1; 11 positions agree with TRBD2. The V and J ends lost 0 bases and 5 bases, in that order; junction bases with no gene match: 6. The CDR3 extends over 17 amino acids. CDR1 and CDR2 from the germline V gene are MGHRA and YSYEKL. For the CDR3, the DNA is TGCGCCAGCAGCCAAGATGGGCTAGCGGGAGGTAACAATGAGCAGTTCTTC. The encoded protein is CASSQDGLAGGNNEQFF.

In nucleotides, the CDR3 is TGTGCCAGCAGTTTAGAACAGGCTCGTGCTTTCTTT. Its translation: CASSLEQARAFF. J is TRBJ1-1 and V is TRBV28, with D tentatively TRBD1 (5 bases). Trimming stripped 2 bases from V and 11 bases from J, with 12 bases between. The CDR3 extends over 12 amino acids. Germline V gives CDR1 MDHEN, CDR2 SYDVKM.

V and J are TRBV5-1 and TRBJ2-2; tentatively, D is TRBD1 (5 bases). Germline V gene data show CDR1 as SGHRS and CDR2 as YFSETQ. The CDR3 contains 15 residues. V was pared by 3 bases and J by 4 bases, with 13 bases between. The CDR3 bases are TGCGCCAGCAGCTGGGATCAGGGTGGCACCGGGGAGCTGTTTTTT. The encoded protein is CASSWDQGGTGELFF.

This chain uses TRBV5-1 with TRBJ2-5; D gene uncertain. The V gene lost 4 bases and the J gene lost 2 bases, with 15 bases spanning the gap. CDR3 length: 15 residues. The V gene's germline CDR1 is SGHRS and CDR2 YFSETQ. The CDR3 is CASSAGTGQQETQYF. The CDR3 nucleotides are TGCGCCAGCAGCGCCGGAACGGGCCAACAAGAGACCCAGTACTTC.

The count of this clone is one. The rearrangement uses TRBV27 and TRBJ2-1, with D uncertain. Per germline, CDR1 MNHEY and CDR2 SMNVEV (reference sequence). The ends were cut back, 1 base at V and 7 bases at J, with 8 bases in the middle. This CDR3 is 13 amino acids long. The CDR3 region has the DNA TGTGCCAGCAGTTTATGGTTAGGTAATGAGCAGTTCTTC. It is translated as CASSLWLGNEQFF.

CDR3 sequence: CASRATPSTDTQYF. The CDR3 nucleotides are TGCGCCAGCCGAGCTACACCTAGCACAGATACGCAGTATTTT. The chain links TRBV5-1 to TRBJ2-3; D not certain. Germline V gives CDR1 SGHRS, CDR2 YFSETQ. The CDR3 is made up of 14 amino acids. With 7 bases removed from V and 0 bases from J, the gap between germline ends came to 12 bases.

The chain links TRBV6-1 to TRBJ1-1; D may be TRBD1 (5 bases). The CDR3 loop spans 15 amino acids. Germline loops: CDR1 MNHNS, CDR2 SASEGT. Between the trimmed V and J ends, which lost 3 bases and 5 bases, there was a span of 16 bases. In DNA, the CDR3 is TGTGCCAGCAGTGAGCAGGGATTTCGTGGGACTGAAGCTTTCTTT. This gives the protein CASSEQGFRGTEAFF.

V usage is TRBV28 and J usage is TRBJ2-3; D is unclear. V was cut by 3 bases and J by 2 bases, with 6 bases left in between. CDR1 is MDHEN and CDR2 is SYDVKM in the germline V gene. The CDR3 is 13 residues long. The CDR3 region is CASSFIATDTQYF. CDR3 bases: TGTGCCAGCAGTTTTATAGCCACAGATACGCAGTATTTT.

V is TRBV28 and J is TRBJ2-1; D unclear. Per the germline V gene, CDR1 is MDHEN and CDR2 is SYDVKM. V shed 6 bases and J shed 8 bases, with 11 bases lying between them. The CDR3 runs 12 residues. Written as DNA, the CDR3 is TGTGCCAGCAGGCCGCCTGGTTATGAGCAGTTCTTC. This sequence encodes CASRPPGYEQFF.

The table lists this clone with a count of one. J is TRBJ1-1 and V is TRBV5-1; D may be TRBD1 (5 bases). Germline CDR1 SGHRS, CDR2 YFSETQ. The CDR3 loop spans 14 amino acids. V gave up 0 bases and J gave up 6 bases, with 12 bases separating them. CDR3 DNA: TGCGCCAGCAGCTTGGGGCAGGGTTTCGCTGAAGCTTTCTTT. It translates to CASSLGQGFAEAFF.

J is TRBJ2-7 and V is TRBV27; TRBD1 is a possible D gene (5 bases). Trimming pared 5 bases from V and 5 bases from J, leaving 7 bases between. Germline V gene data show CDR1 as MNHEY and CDR2 as SMNVEV (reference sequence). The CDR3 runs 11 residues. For the CDR3, the DNA is TGTGCCAGCAGTCAGGGCCACGAGCAGTACTTC. Amino acid sequence: CASSQGHEQYF.

J is TRBJ1-1 and V is TRBV11-2; D call uncertain. The CDR3 has 15 residues. The germline V gene encodes CDR1 SGHAT and CDR2 FQNNGV. V gave up 1 base and J gave up 1 base, with 10 bases separating them. CDR3 sequence (DNA): TGTGCCAGCAGCTTAGTAGGGTTGGGGAACACTGAAGCTTTCTTT. This sequence encodes CASSLVGLGNTEAFF.

In its sample, this clone was seen once. V and J are TRBV15 and TRBJ1-5; D unclear. The V and J ends lost 4 bases and 0 bases respectively, with 7 bases between them. Germline lookup yields CDR1 LNHNV and CDR2 YYDKDF (reference sequence). The CDR3 covers 14 residues. CDR3 coding DNA: TGTGCCACCAGCATGGATTATAGCAATCAGCCCCAGCATTTT. Translating gives CATSMDYSNQPQHF.

V gene TRBV15 combines with J gene TRBJ1-1, with D uncertain. From germline, CDR1 is LNHNV and CDR2 YYDKDF (reference sequence). This CDR3 spans 13 amino acids. V lost 0 bases and J 5 bases, leaving 7 bases between the germline ends. In nucleotides, the CDR3 is TGTGCCACCAGCAGAGATCCGGGAACTGAAGCTTTCTTT. Translating it yields CATSRDPGTEAFF.

This clone has a single count. The DNA of the CDR3 is TGTGCCAGCAGTCCCCGCGTGCGGTTACCCACAGATACGCAGTATTTT. Its translation: CASSPRVRLPTDTQYF. The chain combines TRBV28 with TRBJ2-3; D call uncertain. V lost 5 bases and J lost 2, with 17 bases in between. This CDR3 region has 16 residues. Germline V gene sequence: CDR1 MDHEN, CDR2 SYDVKM.

The chain carries TRBV30 and TRBJ2-7; D call uncertain. This CDR3 is built from 12 residues. Germline CDR1 is GTSNPN and CDR2 is SVGIG (reference sequence). Trimming left V 3 bases short and J 5 bases short, with 11 bases between. The CDR3 coding sequence is TGTGCCTGGAGCCCGCAGATCGACGAGCAGTACTTC. This translates into CAWSPQIDEQYF.

The chain combines TRBV29-1 with TRBJ2-5; 12 nucleotides match TRBD2. The CDR3 is 17 amino acids. V shed 4 bases and J 5 bases; nucleotides not matched to a gene: 14. Per germline, CDR1 SQVTM and CDR2 ANQGSEA. The chain's CDR3 is CSVGSTSGRTDRETQYF. The CDR3 coding sequence is TGCAGCGTTGGGTCGACTAGCGGGAGAACCGACAGGGAGACCCAGTACTTC.

The chain joins TRBV4-1 to TRBJ1-5; TRBD1 might be the D (6 bases). The ends were cut back, 3 bases at V and 4 bases at J, with 19 bases in the middle. Per the germline V gene, CDR1 is MGHRA and CDR2 is YSYEKL. The CDR3 is 17 amino acids. The CDR3 nucleotides read TGCGCCAGCAGCCAGTGGGACATGGTCTTAACTAATCAGCCCCAGCATTTT. Translation gives CASSQWDMVLTNQPQHF.

The chain carries TRBV30 and TRBJ2-7; the match to TRBD1 covers 10 bases. Germline-derived CDR1 and CDR2 are GTSNPN and SVGIG (reference sequence). V lost 1 base, J lost 6 bases, and 3 bases stayed unmatched. This CDR3 comprises 13 residues. CDR3 in amino acids: CAWSGDRGLEQYF. CDR3 nucleotide sequence: TGTGCCTGGAGTGGAGACAGGGGGCTCGAGCAGTACTTC.

The chain recombines TRBV6-5 with TRBJ2-2; D gene unclear. The CDR3 length is 12 residues. Trimming pared 6 bases from V and 5 bases from J, leaving 7 bases between. Germline V gene sequence: CDR1 MNHEY, CDR2 SVGAGI. Written as DNA, the CDR3 is TGTGCCAGCAGCAAGAGTACCGGGGAGCTGTTTTTT. Translating it yields CASSKSTGELFF.

This clone has more than one count but fewer than ten. The CDR3 spells CASTRTNQPQHF. Here the CDR3 DNA reads TGTGCCAGTACGCGGACCAATCAGCCCCAGCATTTT. This chain links TRBV19 with TRBJ1-5; D remains unclear. Trimming took off 7 bases at V and 3 bases at J, with 7 bases between the two ends. Germline V gives CDR1 LNHDA, CDR2 SQIVND (reference sequence). The CDR3 is 12 residues long.

The chain carries TRBV4-1 and TRBJ2-6; 7 positions match TRBD1. V shed 0 bases, J shed 5 bases, and the junction held 16 bases outside the gene matches. The CDR3 length is 20 residues. Germline CDR1 MGHRA, CDR2 YSYEKL. The CDR3 reads CASSQDVKGQTFLRANVLTF. The CDR3 DNA is TGCGCCAGCAGCCAAGACGTTAAGGGACAGACTTTCTTGAGGGCCAACGTCCTGACTTTC.

V and J are TRBV6-5 and TRBJ2-2, with a possible D match to TRBD2 (5 bases). Germline CDR1 and CDR2: MNHEY and SVGAGI. Trimming cost V 10 bases and J 5 bases, with 14 bases left between them. The CDR3 spans 13 residues. The CDR3 DNA follows: TGTGCCACCACGCCCGGCGGGACCGGGGAGCTGTTTTTT. Its protein product is CATTPGGTGELFF.

This clone has a handful of counts. The chain has TRBV6-1 and TRBJ1-2; a weak D match, TRBD1 (6 bases). CDR3 length equals 14 residues. The V gene lost 6 bases and the J gene lost 8 bases, with 19 bases spanning the gap. CDR1 is MNHNS and CDR2 is SASEGT in the germline V gene. CDR3 loop: CASRALNRDRGYTF. CDR3 nucleotide sequence: TGTGCCAGCAGGGCCCTAAACAGGGATCGCGGCTACACCTTC.

The gene calls are TRBV11-3 and TRBJ2-3; D assignment may be TRBD1 or TRBD2 (6 bases each). The CDR3 covers 15 residues. Germline V gene lookup returns CDR1 SGHNT and CDR2 YENEEA. V was pared by 5 bases and J by 4 bases, with 16 bases between. The CDR3 region is CASSPRRGQADTQYF. Written as DNA, the CDR3 is TGTGCCAGCAGCCCCCGTCGGGGGCAAGCAGATACGCAGTATTTT.

The V and J genes are TRBV7-3 and TRBJ2-1; TRBD2 matches at 8 bases. This CDR3 region has 17 residues. The germline CDR1 and CDR2 sequences are SGHTA and FQGTGA. The V segment lost 4 bases and the J segment 5 bases; nucleotides outside the gene matches: 13. DNA of the CDR3: TGTGCCAGCAGCTCCCAAACCGGGACTAGTACCGACAATGAGCAGTTCTTC. Residues: CASSSQTGTSTDNEQFF.

The chain recombines TRBV30 with TRBJ1-2; 8 bases match TRBD1. The CDR3 is 13 residues long. J gave up 6 bases and V 3 bases, and 6 bases lay outside the gene matches. Germline loops: CDR1 GTSNPN, CDR2 SVGIG (reference sequence). For the CDR3, the DNA is TGTGCCTGGAGAGGCCAGGGGGCGGATGGCTACACCTTC. Protein product: CAWRGQGADGYTF.